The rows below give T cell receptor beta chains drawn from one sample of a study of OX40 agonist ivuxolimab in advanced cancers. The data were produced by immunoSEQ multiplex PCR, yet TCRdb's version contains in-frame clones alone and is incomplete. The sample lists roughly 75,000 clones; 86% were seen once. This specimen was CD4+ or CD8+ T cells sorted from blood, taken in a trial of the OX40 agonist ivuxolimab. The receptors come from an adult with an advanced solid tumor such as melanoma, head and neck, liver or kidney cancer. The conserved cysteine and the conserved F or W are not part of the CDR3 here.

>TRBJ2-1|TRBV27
ASSPTSGRAGF
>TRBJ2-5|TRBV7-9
ASSIWTGDETQY
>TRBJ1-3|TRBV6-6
ASSYVVDTIY
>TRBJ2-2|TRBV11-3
ASSLNRGANTGELF
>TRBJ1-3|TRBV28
ASRDRNDGNTIY
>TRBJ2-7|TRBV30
AWRGLGKGEQY
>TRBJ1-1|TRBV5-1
ASSPGARYGEAF
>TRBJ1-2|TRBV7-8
ASSDISGGIIGYT
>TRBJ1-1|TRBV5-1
ASSAETGPNTEAF
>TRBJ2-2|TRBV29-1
SVGVYHPSGDAADYTGELF
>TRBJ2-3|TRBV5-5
ASSLWYGTDTQY
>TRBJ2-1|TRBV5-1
ASSGNLGAYNEQF
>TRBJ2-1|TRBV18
ASSRYPGDYNEQF
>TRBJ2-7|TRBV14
ASSVAGVYEQY
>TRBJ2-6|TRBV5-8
ASRDSGANVLT
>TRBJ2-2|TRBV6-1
ASILVPNTGELF
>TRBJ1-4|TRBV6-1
ASSDQGSNEKLF
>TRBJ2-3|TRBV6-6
ASSSRDSTDTQY
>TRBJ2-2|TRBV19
ASSNFVARDTGELF
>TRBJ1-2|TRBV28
ASSLWGRVDGYT
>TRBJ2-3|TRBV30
AWSLPGQGNTQY
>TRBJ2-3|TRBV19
ASSIGNGNTDTQY
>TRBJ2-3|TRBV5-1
ASSSDSHSTDTQY
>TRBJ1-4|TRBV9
ASSRQGAREKLF
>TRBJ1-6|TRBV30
AWGRREGSPLH
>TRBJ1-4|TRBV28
ASQTGTKNEKLF
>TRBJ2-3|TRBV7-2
ASSFWGTDTQY
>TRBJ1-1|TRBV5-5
ASRVYLNTEAF
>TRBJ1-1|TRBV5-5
ASSVAGGSEAF
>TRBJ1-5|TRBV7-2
ASSLDPANQPQH
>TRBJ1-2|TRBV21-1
ASSKYCGYGYT
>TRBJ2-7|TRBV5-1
ASSPPGGEVY
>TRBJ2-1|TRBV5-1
ASSLELAGGGEQF
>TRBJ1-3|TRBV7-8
ASSLVAGPENTIY
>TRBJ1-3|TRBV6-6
ASSHGQGRNTIY
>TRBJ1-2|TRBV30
AWSPGDRGVWGYT
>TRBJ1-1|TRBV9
ASSVAGRIDTEAF
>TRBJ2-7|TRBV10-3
AISESGPGGSEQY
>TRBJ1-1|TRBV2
ASSPEYGAF
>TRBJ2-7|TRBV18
ASSRDNYEQY
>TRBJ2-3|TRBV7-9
ASSSSGVTDTQY
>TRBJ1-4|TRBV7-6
ASSLDGTAGRKLF
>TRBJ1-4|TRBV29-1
SVAQGANEKLF
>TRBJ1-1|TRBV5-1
ASSPRTGKDTEAF
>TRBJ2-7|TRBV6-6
ASSWAGYEQY
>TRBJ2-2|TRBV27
ASSLYWTGELF
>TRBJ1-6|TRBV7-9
ASSLDGISPLH
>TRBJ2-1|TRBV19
ASSPDPASEQF
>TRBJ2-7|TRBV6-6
ASRLPGAYEQY
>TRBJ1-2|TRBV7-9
ASSFDRGYT
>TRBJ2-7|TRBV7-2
ASSVSRGREQY